The 27 T cell receptor beta chains below were found in one sample sequenced in a study of T cells in Graves' hyperthyroidism and ophthalmopathy. Researchers took RNA transcripts and amplified the TCR beta CDR3 regions from them. The TCR CDR3 was amplified in a first-round RT-PCR using the HTBI primer set. TCRdb processed the multiplex PCR reads anew with MiXCR; each CDR3 protein has one entry. Of more than 550,000 distinct CDR3 sequences listed, 15% to 20% are singletons. Sequences were obtained from blood. These receptors originate from a man aged 45-65 years with Graves' hyperthyroidism.

This clonotype was observed many times. The V gene is TRBV2, the J gene TRBJ2-3; D possibly corresponds to TRBD1 (6 bases). CDR1 is SNHLY and CDR2 is FYNNEI in the germline V gene. The CDR3 loop spans 15 amino acids. Trimming removed 5 bases from V and 2 bases from J, with 14 bases in between. CDR3 sequence reads: CASSSQGLPTDTQYF. In DNA form, the CDR3 reads TGTGCCAGCAGTTCCCAGGGGTTACCCACAGATACGCAGTATTTT.

The chain is built from TRBV19 and TRBJ2-1, with TRBD2 matching over 10 bases. Trimming cost V 7 bases and J 6 bases; bases outside gene matches: 15. The CDR3 has 17 residues. Germline V gene sequence: CDR1 LNHDA, CDR2 SQIVND (reference sequence). This CDR3 is CASTSGRVPLSRNEQFF. CDR3 in DNA: TGTGCCAGTACTAGCGGGAGAGTACCCCTATCCCGCAATGAGCAGTTCTTC. The full variable domain, its missing parts supplied by reference TRBV19 and TRBJ2-1, is DGGITQSPKYLFRKEGQNVTLSCEQNLNHDAMYWYRQDPGQGLRLIYYSQIVNDFQKGDIAEGYSVSREKKESFPLTVTSAQKNPTAFYLCASTSGRVPLSRNEQFFGPGTRLTVL.

CDR3 protein: CASSWRRGSEDEQYF. The DNA of the CDR3 is TGTGCCAGCAGTTGGCGCCGGGGATCTGAGGACGAGCAGTACTTC. The rearrangement joins TRBV2 to TRBJ2-7; maybe TRBD2 (5 bases). CDR3 length: 15 residues. Trimming left V 5 bases short and J 5 bases short, with 19 bases between. Looked up from germline, CDR1 is SNHLY and CDR2 is FYNNEI.

This clonotype has ten or more counts. The rearrangement joins TRBV3-1 to TRBJ2-7; the D is unclear. The germline CDR1 and CDR2 sequences are LGHDT and YNNKEL (reference sequence). Trimming took 3 bases from V and 2 from J, leaving 5 bases between them. This CDR3 region has 12 residues. CDR3 DNA sequence: TGTGCCAGCAGCCATGGTACCTACGAGCAGTACTTC. Its protein product is CASSHGTYEQYF.

This clonotype occurred many times. The chain has TRBV2 and TRBJ1-2; D unresolved. CDR3 length: 13 residues. V lost 1 base and J lost 5, with 8 bases in between. From germline, CDR1 is SNHLY and CDR2 FYNNEI. The CDR3 DNA follows: TGTGCCAGCAGTGAAGGTGGGGTTTATGGCTACACCTTC. Translation gives CASSEGGVYGYTF.

This clonotype was observed many times. This rearrangement joins TRBV11-2 to TRBJ2-3; D is perhaps TRBD1 (5 bases). V was trimmed by 0 bases and J by 5 bases, leaving 9 bases between them. Germline V gene sequence: CDR1 SGHAT, CDR2 FQNNGV. The CDR3 loop spans 14 amino acids. The CDR3 spells CASSLERGQDTQYF. DNA of the CDR3: TGTGCCAGCAGCTTAGAAAGGGGCCAAGATACGCAGTATTTT.

This clonotype turned up a few times. The chain has TRBV12-3 or TRBV12-4 and TRBJ2-2, with no clear D. The germline V and J ends were trimmed by 5 bases and 5 bases, with 12 bases remaining between them. The CDR3 spans 14 residues. CDR3 DNA sequence: TGTGCCAGCAGTAGGACCCCCGCGACCGGGGAGCTGTTTTTT. This codes for CASSRTPATGELFF.

This chain joins TRBV7-3 and TRBJ2-3; no definite D call. CDR3 size: 12 residues. V dropped 2 bases and J dropped 11 bases, with 11 bases sitting between them. CDR1 is SGHTA, CDR2 FQGTGA, per germline. The CDR3 loop is CASSLDVGVQYF. CDR3 sequence (DNA): TGTGCCAGCAGCTTAGACGTTGGTGTGCAGTATTTT.

The chain recombines TRBV29-1 with TRBJ1-1, with unresolved D. The CDR3 has 11 residues. V was pared by 5 bases and J by 1 base, with 5 bases between. The germline CDR1 and CDR2 sequences are SQVTM and ANQGSEA. The CDR3 DNA reads as TGCAGCGTTACTCCGAACACTGAAGCTTTCTTT. This encodes CSVTPNTEAFF.

This clonotype was detected many times. This rearrangement joins TRBV7-6 to TRBJ2-1; TRBD1 might be the D (6 bases). CDR3 length: 15 amino acids. The V gene's germline CDR1 is SGHVS and CDR2 FNYEAQ. Trimming took 1 base from V and 4 from J, leaving 11 bases between them. The CDR3 protein is CASSLGGLGYNEQFF. In nucleotides, the CDR3 is TGTGCCAGCAGCTTAGGGGGGCTGGGGTACAATGAGCAGTTCTTC.

The chain joins TRBV19 to TRBJ2-1, with 9 bases that match TRBD2. The ends lost 4 bases at V and 4 bases at J; junction bases unmatched: 5. CDR3 length: 15 residues. The germline V gene encodes CDR1 LNHDA and CDR2 SQIVND (reference sequence). The CDR3 DNA is TGTGCCAGTAGTACTAGCGGGGACCCGTACAATGAGCAGTTCTTC. Protein: CASSTSGDPYNEQFF. Using reference TRBV19 and TRBJ2-1 for the parts outside the CDR3, the full variable domain is DGGITQSPKYLFRKEGQNVTLSCEQNLNHDAMYWYRQDPGQGLRLIYYSQIVNDFQKGDIAEGYSVSREKKESFPLTVTSAQKNPTAFYLCASSTSGDPYNEQFFGPGTRLTVL.

This clonotype was seen many times. This rearrangement joins TRBV5-1 to TRBJ2-2; perhaps TRBD1 as D (5 bases). The CDR3 contains 14 residues. Germline loops: CDR1 SGHRS, CDR2 YFSETQ. V shed 0 bases and J shed 5 bases, with 8 bases lying between them. In nucleotides, the CDR3 is TGCGCCAGCAGCTTGGACAGGCCGACCGGGGAGCTGTTTTTT. Protein sequence: CASSLDRPTGELFF.

The chain carries TRBV9 and TRBJ1-2; the D is unclear. The germline CDR1 and CDR2 sequences are SGDLS and YYNGEE. This CDR3 is built from 14 residues. Trimming pared 0 bases from V and 2 bases from J, leaving 8 bases between. The CDR3 coding sequence is TGTGCCAGCAGCGTAGACAGCTCCAACTATGGCTACACCTTC. It translates to CASSVDSSNYGYTF.

This clonotype was seen ten or more times. The rearrangement uses TRBV18 and TRBJ1-1; no firm D call. The CDR3 consists of 12 residues. Trimming stripped 0 bases from V and 8 bases from J, with 7 bases between. CDR1 and CDR2 (germline): KGHSH, LQKENI. The CDR3 nucleotides read TGTGCCAGCTCACCACCGGGTGGCGAAGCTTTCTTT. As protein: CASSPPGGEAFF.

V gene TRBV15 combines with J gene TRBJ2-2, with D possibly being TRBD1 or TRBD2 (5 bases each). CDR3 length: 16 amino acids. CDR1 and CDR2 (germline): LNHNV, YYDKDF (reference sequence). Trimming removed 0 bases at V and 7 bases at J, with 15 bases between. The CDR3 bases are TGTGCCACCAGCAGAGATCGGGACGTACGTAGCGGGGAGCTGTTTTTT. Its protein is CATSRDRDVRSGELFF.

The sample holds a few counts of this clonotype. J is TRBJ2-3 and V is TRBV27; 7 positions agree with TRBD2. V lost 5 bases and J lost 3; bases outside the gene matches: 8. The CDR3 sequence is 15 residues long. Germline CDR1 and CDR2: MNHEY and SMNVEV (reference sequence). This CDR3 reads CASSPGTISTDTQYF. The CDR3 nucleotides read TGTGCCAGCAGTCCCGGGACTATTTCGACAGATACGCAGTATTTT.

A few counts support this clonotype. The chain carries TRBV20-1 and TRBJ2-2; D uncertain. Trimming shortened V by 0 bases and J by 6 bases, and 17 bases separated the two germline ends. Per germline, CDR1 DFQATT and CDR2 SNEGSKA (reference sequence). The CDR3 length is 16 residues. The CDR3 DNA reads as TGCAGTGCTAGAGATCCCTTAGCCACAGACCCCGGGGAGCTGTTTTTT. Protein product: CSARDPLATDPGELFF.

This clonotype was counted at least ten times. The rearrangement joins TRBV27 to TRBJ2-7; TRBD2 matches 9 bases. The ends lost 6 bases at V and 0 bases at J; junction bases unmatched: 6. The CDR3 runs to 15 residues. Germline V gives CDR1 MNHEY, CDR2 SMNVEV (reference sequence). DNA of the CDR3: TGTGCCAGCAGGACCGGACTAGCGACCTCCTACGAGCAGTACTTC. Its translation: CASRTGLATSYEQYF.

The chain is built from TRBV3-1 and TRBJ2-3, with D unclear. CDR1 LGHDT and CDR2 YNNKEL come from the germline V gene (reference sequence). Trimming left V 2 bases short and J 5 bases short, with 5 bases between. The CDR3 totals 12 residues. The CDR3 loop reads CASSQTRDTQYF. CDR3 nucleotide sequence: TGTGCCAGCAGCCAAACCAGAGATACGCAGTATTTT.

V is TRBV30 and J is TRBJ2-7, with D perhaps matching TRBD1 (6 bases). Germline V gene lookup returns CDR1 GTSNPN and CDR2 SVGIG (reference sequence). Trimming took 4 bases from V and 5 from J, leaving 12 bases between them. The CDR3 runs to 12 residues. The CDR3 sequence is CAWTLQGDEQYF. CDR3 in DNA: TGTGCCTGGACACTACAGGGAGACGAGCAGTACTTC.

The V and J genes are TRBV4-1 and TRBJ2-7, with 10 bases lining up with TRBD2. Trimming took 3 bases from V and 2 from J; bases not matched to a gene: 10. Germline V gives CDR1 MGHRA, CDR2 YSYEKL. The length of the CDR3 is 17 residues. The DNA for the CDR3 is TGCGCCAGCAGCCATTTCCTAGCGGGAGACCTAGCCTACGAGCAGTACTTC. This gives the protein CASSHFLAGDLAYEQYF.

The chain employs TRBV14 and TRBJ2-6; 8 bases align to TRBD2. This CDR3 spans 19 amino acids. V lost 1 base, J lost 2 bases, and 10 bases stayed unmatched. The germline V gene encodes CDR1 SGHDN and CDR2 FVKESK. The CDR3 reads CASSQGPGLVPTGANVLTF. In DNA, the CDR3 is TGTGCCAGCAGCCAAGGGCCGGGACTAGTTCCGACTGGGGCCAACGTCCTGACTTTC.

CDR3 in amino acids: CASSTNLGGTDTQYF. Written as DNA, the CDR3 is TGTGCCAGCTCAACTAATCTAGGGGGCACAGATACGCAGTATTTT. The V gene is TRBV18, the J gene TRBJ2-3, with D maybe TRBD1 (5 bases). This CDR3 is 15 amino acids long. The germline V gene encodes CDR1 KGHSH and CDR2 LQKENI. The V end was cut by 5 bases, the J end by 1 base, with 13 bases between.

This clonotype was counted many times. The rearrangement uses TRBV13 and TRBJ2-1; 7 bases agree with TRBD2. Per germline, CDR1 PRHDT and CDR2 FYEKMQ (reference sequence). V was clipped by 9 bases and J by 12 bases; unmatched bases: 14. The CDR3 has 13 residues. The CDR3 is CASGSGILLGQFF. In DNA, the CDR3 is TGTGCCAGTGGGAGCGGGATACTTCTGGGGCAGTTCTTC.

Many counts were recorded for this clonotype. The chain has TRBV2 and TRBJ2-5, with no clear D. The V gene's germline CDR1 is SNHLY and CDR2 FYNNEI. With 6 bases removed from V and 1 base from J, the gap between germline ends came to 15 bases. The CDR3 contains 15 residues. CDR3 amino acids: CASRGWTVFQETQYF. The CDR3 coding sequence is TGTGCCAGCAGAGGGTGGACGGTTTTCCAAGAGACCCAGTACTTC.

This clonotype occurred many times. The rearrangement uses TRBV28 and TRBJ1-5; TRBD1 is a possible D gene (5 bases). Trimming removed 4 bases from V and 4 bases from J, with 14 bases in between. The CDR3 spans 15 residues. Germline V lookup: CDR1 MDHEN, CDR2 SYDVKM. CDR3 DNA: TGTGCCAGCAGTTCCGCCGGGACTATTAATCAGCCCCAGCATTTT. Its translation: CASSSAGTINQPQHF.

Comment on this clonotype: Just one base apart from a much larger clone, this may be a read error. The chain links TRBV19 to TRBJ2-2; D gene ambiguous. Deletions cut 11 bases from V and 5 bases from J, with 18 bases between. The CDR3 contains 14 residues. Germline values: CDR1 LNHDA, CDR2 SQIVND (reference sequence). The DNA for the CDR3 is TGTGCCGGTCAAGGCGAGAGGCTTACCGGGGAGCTGTTTTTT. Translated, it gives CAGQGERLTGELFF.